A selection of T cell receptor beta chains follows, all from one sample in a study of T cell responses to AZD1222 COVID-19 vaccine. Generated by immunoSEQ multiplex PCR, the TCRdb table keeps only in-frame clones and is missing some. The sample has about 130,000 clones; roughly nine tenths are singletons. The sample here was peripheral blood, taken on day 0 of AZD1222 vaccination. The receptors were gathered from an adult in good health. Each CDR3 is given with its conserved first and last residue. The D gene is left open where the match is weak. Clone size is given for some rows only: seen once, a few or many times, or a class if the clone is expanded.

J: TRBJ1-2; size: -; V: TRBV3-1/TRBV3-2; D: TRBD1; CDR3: CASSQEGTGGHGYTF; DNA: TGTGCCAGCAGCCAAGAGGGGACAGGGGGCCATGGCTACACCTTC
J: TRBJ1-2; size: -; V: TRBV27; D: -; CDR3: CASSLGGGRQYGYTF; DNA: TGTGCCAGCAGTTTAGGAGGGGGGAGACAGTATGGCTACACCTTC
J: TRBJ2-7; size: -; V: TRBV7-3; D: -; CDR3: CASSATPGDEQYF; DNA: TGTGCCAGCAGCGCAACCCCAGGGGACGAGCAGTACTTC
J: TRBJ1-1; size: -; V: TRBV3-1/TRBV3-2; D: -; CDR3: CASSQGVGPQNTEAFF; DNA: TGTGCCAGCAGCCAAGGGGTGGGGCCCCAGAACACTGAAGCTTTCTTT
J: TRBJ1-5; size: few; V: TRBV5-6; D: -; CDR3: CASSLGWGGNQPQHF; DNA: TGTGCCAGCAGCTTGGGTTGGGGAGGAAATCAGCCCCAGCATTTT
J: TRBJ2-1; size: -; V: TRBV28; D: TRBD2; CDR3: CASSFSRSGSSYNEQFF; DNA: TGTGCCAGCAGTTTCTCCCGTAGCGGGAGCTCCTACAATGAGCAGTTCTTC
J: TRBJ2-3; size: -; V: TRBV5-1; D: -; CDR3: CASSSAGQYTDTQYF; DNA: TGCGCCAGCAGCTCAGCGGGACAGTACACAGATACGCAGTATTTT
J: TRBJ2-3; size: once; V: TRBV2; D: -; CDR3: CASRQGTDTQYF; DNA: TGTGCCAGCAGACAGGGCACAGATACGCAGTATTTT
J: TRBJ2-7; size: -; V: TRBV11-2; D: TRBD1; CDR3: CASSFRTGSYEQYF; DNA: TGTGCCAGCAGCTTTAGGACAGGCTCCTACGAGCAGTACTTC
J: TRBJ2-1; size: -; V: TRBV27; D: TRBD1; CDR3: CASSLTGVNEQFF; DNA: TGTGCCAGCAGCCTGACAGGGGTCAATGAGCAGTTCTTC
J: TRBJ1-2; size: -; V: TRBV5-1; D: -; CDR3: CASSLEAANYGYTF; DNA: TGCGCCAGCAGCTTGGAGGCGGCGAACTATGGCTACACCTTC
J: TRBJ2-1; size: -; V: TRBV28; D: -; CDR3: CASSHAYEQFF; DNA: TGTGCCAGCAGTCACGCATATGAGCAGTTCTTC
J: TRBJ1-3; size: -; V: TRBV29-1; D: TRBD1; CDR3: CSVRNDRGSGNTIYF; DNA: TGCAGCGTTAGAAACGACAGGGGGTCTGGAAACACCATATATTTT
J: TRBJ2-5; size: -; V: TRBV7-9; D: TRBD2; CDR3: CASSLRRESGETQYF; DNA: TGTGCCAGCAGCTTAAGGCGGGAGAGCGGAGAGACCCAGTACTTC
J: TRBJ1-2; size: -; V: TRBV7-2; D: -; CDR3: CASSSPGYGYTF; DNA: TGTGCCAGCAGCTCACCTGGGTACGGCTACACCTTC
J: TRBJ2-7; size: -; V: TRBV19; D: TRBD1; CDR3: CASSANRGIVEQYF; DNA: TGTGCCAGTAGTGCGAACAGGGGTATCGTCGAGCAGTACTTC
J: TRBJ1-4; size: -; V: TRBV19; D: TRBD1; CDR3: CASSRSGTGAEKLFF; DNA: TGTGCCAGTAGTCGAAGCGGGACAGGTGCTGAAAAACTGTTTTTT
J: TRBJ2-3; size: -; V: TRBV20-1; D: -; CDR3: CSASGGTDTQYF; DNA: TGCAGTGCTAGTGGGGGCACAGATACGCAGTATTTT
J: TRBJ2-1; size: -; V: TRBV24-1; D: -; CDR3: CATAALSSYNEQFF; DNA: TGTGCCACCGCCGCGTTGAGCTCCTACAATGAGCAGTTCTTC
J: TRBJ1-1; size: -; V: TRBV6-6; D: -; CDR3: CASSYSEQGNTEAFF; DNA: TGTGCCAGCAGTTACTCTGAACAGGGGAACACTGAAGCTTTCTTT
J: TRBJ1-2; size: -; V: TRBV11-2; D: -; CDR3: CASSHPPDTNYGYTF; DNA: TGTGCCAGCAGCCATCCCCCTGACACTAACTATGGCTACACCTTC
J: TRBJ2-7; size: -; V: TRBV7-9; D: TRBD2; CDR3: CASSQAGGGRASYEQYF; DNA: TGTGCCAGCAGCCAGGCGGGCGGCGGGAGGGCTTCCTACGAGCAGTACTTC
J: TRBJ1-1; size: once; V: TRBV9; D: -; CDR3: CASSVEGVANTEAFF; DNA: TGTGCCAGCAGCGTAGAAGGGGTGGCGAACACTGAAGCTTTCTTT
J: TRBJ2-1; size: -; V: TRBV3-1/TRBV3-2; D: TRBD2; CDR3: CASSLLGSGRAGEQFF; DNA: TGTGCCAGCAGCCTCCTGGGTAGCGGGAGGGCAGGTGAGCAGTTCTTC
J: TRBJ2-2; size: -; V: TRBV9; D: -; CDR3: CASSTRTDANTGELFF; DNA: TGTGCCAGCAGCACCCGGACGGACGCGAACACCGGGGAGCTGTTTTTT
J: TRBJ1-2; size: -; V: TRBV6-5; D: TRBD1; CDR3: CASSYSPGGVYGYTF; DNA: TGTGCCAGCAGTTACTCGCCAGGGGGCGTCTATGGCTACACCTTC
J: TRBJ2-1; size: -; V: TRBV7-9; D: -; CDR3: CASSSRGPYNEQFF; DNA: TGTGCCAGCAGCTCTCGGGGGCCCTACAATGAGCAGTTCTTC
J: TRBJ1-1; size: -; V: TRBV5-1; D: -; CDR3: CASSTALPGDNTEAFF; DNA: TGCGCCAGCAGTACCGCTCTGCCAGGGGATAACACTGAAGCTTTCTTT
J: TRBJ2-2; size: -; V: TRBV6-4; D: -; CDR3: CASSDSSNQEAGELFF; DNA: TGTGCCAGCAGTGACTCTAGCAACCAAGAAGCCGGGGAGCTGTTTTTT
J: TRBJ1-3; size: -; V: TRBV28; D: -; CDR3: CASSISGGSGNTIYF; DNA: TGTGCCAGCAGTATATCGGGGGGATCTGGAAACACCATATATTTT
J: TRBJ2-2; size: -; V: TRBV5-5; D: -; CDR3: CASSLGRTNTGELFF; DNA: TGTGCCAGCAGCTTGGGAAGGACGAACACCGGGGAGCTGTTTTTT
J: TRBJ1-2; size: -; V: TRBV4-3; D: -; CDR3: CASSQDFSNYGYTF; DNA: TGCGCCAGCAGCCAAGATTTCTCTAACTATGGCTACACCTTC
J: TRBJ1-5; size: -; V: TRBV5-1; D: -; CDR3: CASSLAQPDSNQPQHF; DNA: TGCGCCAGCAGCTTGGCCCAGCCGGATAGCAATCAGCCCCAGCATTTT
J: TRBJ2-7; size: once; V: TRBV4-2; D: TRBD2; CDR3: CASSQEGGGTSGYEQYF; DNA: TGTGCCAGCAGCCAAGAGGGTGGGGGGACTAGCGGCTACGAGCAGTACTTC
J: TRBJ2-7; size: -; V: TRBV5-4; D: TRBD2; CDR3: CASSRTSGRALNEQYF; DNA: TGTGCCAGCAGCCGGACTAGCGGGAGGGCTCTCAACGAGCAGTACTTC
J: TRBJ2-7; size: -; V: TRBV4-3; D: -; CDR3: CASSQDRTYEGEQYF; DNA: TGCGCCAGCAGCCAGGATCGGACCTACGAGGGTGAGCAGTACTTC
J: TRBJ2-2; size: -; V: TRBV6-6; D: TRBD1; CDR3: CASVRDRGTGELFF; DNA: TGTGCCAGCGTCCGGGACAGGGGTACCGGGGAGCTGTTTTTT
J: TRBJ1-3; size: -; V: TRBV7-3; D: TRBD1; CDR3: CASSLPGQTSGNTIYF; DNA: TGTGCCAGCAGCTTACCGGGACAGACATCCGGAAACACCATATATTTT
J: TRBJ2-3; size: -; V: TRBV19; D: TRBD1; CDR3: CASSPTGGGYGDTQYF; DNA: TGTGCCAGTAGTCCCACAGGGGGCGGCTATGGAGATACGCAGTATTTT
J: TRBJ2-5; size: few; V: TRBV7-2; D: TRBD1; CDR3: CASSGNFGTAQETQYF; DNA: TGTGCCAGCAGCGGAAACTTCGGGACAGCCCAAGAGACCCAGTACTTC
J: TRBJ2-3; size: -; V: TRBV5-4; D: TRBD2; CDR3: CASSFRTSGTDTQYF; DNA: TGTGCCAGCAGCTTTCGGACTAGCGGGACAGATACGCAGTATTTT
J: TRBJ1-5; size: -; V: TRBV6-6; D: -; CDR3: CASSYSGSNQPQHF; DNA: TGTGCCAGCAGTTACTCCGGGAGCAATCAGCCCCAGCATTTT
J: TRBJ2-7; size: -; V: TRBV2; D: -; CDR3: CASSEIGTSF; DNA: TGTGCCAGCAGTGAAATCGGGACTTCCTTC
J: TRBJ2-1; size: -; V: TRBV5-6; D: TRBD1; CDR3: CASSLTGTGDEQFF; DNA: TGTGCCAGCAGTCTTACCGGGACAGGGGATGAGCAGTTCTTC
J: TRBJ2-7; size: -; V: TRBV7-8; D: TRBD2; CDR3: CASSLVLGLDYEQYF; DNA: TGTGCCAGCAGCTTAGTACTCGGACTAGACTACGAGCAGTACTTC
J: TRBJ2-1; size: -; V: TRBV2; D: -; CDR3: CASSYTGTPNNEQFF; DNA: TGTGCCAGCAGTTATACCGGGACTCCTAACAATGAGCAGTTCTTC
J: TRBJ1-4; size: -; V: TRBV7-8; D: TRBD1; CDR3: CASRSGTANEKLFF; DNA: TGTGCCAGCAGGTCCGGGACAGCTAATGAAAAACTGTTTTTT
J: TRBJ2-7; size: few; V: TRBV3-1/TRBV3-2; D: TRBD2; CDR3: CASSLTGLGAVEQYF; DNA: TGTGCCAGCAGCCTTACGGGACTAGGAGCGGTCGAGCAGTACTTC
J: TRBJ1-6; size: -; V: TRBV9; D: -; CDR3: CASSPGASNSPLHF; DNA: TGTGCCAGCAGCCCGGGGGCAAGCAATTCACCCCTCCACTTT
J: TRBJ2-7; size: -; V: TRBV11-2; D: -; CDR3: CASSRRELYEQYF; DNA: TGTGCCAGCAGCCGTCGGGAGCTCTACGAGCAGTACTTC
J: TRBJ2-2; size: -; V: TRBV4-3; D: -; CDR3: CASSHSMGDSGELFF; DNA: TGCGCCAGCAGCCATTCTATGGGGGACTCCGGGGAGCTGTTTTTT
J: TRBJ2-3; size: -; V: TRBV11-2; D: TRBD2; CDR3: CASSLEGTSGGFTDTQYF; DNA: TGTGCCAGCAGCTTAGAGGGGACTAGCGGGGGATTCACAGATACGCAGTATTTT
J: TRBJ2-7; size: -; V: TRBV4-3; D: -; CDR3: CASSQDSGASSYEQYF; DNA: TGCGCCAGCAGCCAAGATAGTGGGGCGAGCTCCTACGAGCAGTACTTC
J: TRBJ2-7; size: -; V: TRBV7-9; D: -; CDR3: CASSLVAVKSYEQYF; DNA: TGTGCCAGCAGCTTAGTGGCAGTTAAGTCCTACGAGCAGTACTTC
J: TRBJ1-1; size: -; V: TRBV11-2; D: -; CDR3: CASSSRLLEAFF; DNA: TGTGCCAGCAGCTCCCGACTGCTTGAAGCTTTCTTT
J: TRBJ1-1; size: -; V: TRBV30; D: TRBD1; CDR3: CAWSLVGQGATEAFF; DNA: TGTGCCTGGAGTCTAGTTGGACAGGGGGCAACTGAAGCTTTCTTT
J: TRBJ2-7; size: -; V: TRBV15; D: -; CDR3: CATSRGRYEQYF; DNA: TGTGCCACCAGCAGGGGGCGATACGAGCAGTACTTC